The 14 T cell receptor beta chains below were found in one sample sequenced in a study of vaccination effects on CD4 cells after COVID-19. The method was immunoSEQ multiplex PCR; TCRdb's version includes in-frame clones alone and lacks a portion of them. The sample includes some 70,000 clones, over 70% of them seen just once. Their antigens remain unidentified. Peptide-pool stimulation followed by sequencing identified expanded antigen-specific CD4+ clonotypes in the ViraFEST assay. Isolating CD4+ T cells followed approximately 10 days of culture. Participants completed two doses of the BNT162b2 or mRNA-1273 vaccine. The sequencing used CD4+ T cells from PBMCs cultured with HCoV-229E spike peptides, collected after COVID-19 vaccination. These receptors were taken from a human donor who received a COVID-19 vaccine.

The chain carries TRBV5-4 and TRBJ1-2; maybe TRBD1 (5 bases). Germline lookup yields CDR1 SGHNT and CDR2 YYREEE (reference sequence). The V and J ends lost 4 bases and 4 bases respectively, with 11 bases between them. This CDR3 has 13 amino acids. This CDR3 reads CASSPGLGYGYTF. The CDR3 bases are TGTGCCAGCAGCCCGGGACTCGGCTATGGCTACACCTTC.

The chain employs TRBV28 and TRBJ1-2, with D uncertain. V lost 4 bases and J lost 4, with 10 bases in between. The length of the CDR3 is 13 residues. Germline-derived CDR1 and CDR2 are MDHEN and SYDVKM. CDR3 sequence: CASSSPGIYGYTF. In nucleotides, the CDR3 is TGTGCCAGCAGTTCTCCAGGCATCTATGGCTACACCTTC.

The chain combines TRBV6-5 with TRBJ1-3; D not certain. From germline, CDR1 is MNHEY and CDR2 SVGAGI. V lost 0 bases and J lost 0, with 6 bases in between. The CDR3 sequence is 15 residues long. The CDR3 DNA sequence: TGTGCCAGCAGTTACTCGCCGAGCTCTGGAAACACCATATATTTT. It yields the protein CASSYSPSSGNTIYF.

The chain links TRBV14 to TRBJ1-2, with unresolved D. V was clipped by 1 base and J by 6 bases, with 21 bases between them. CDR3 length: 17 amino acids. The germline gives CDR1 SGHDN, CDR2 FVKESK. CDR3 sequence (DNA): TGTGCCAGCAGCCAAGTGGGTTTATCAGGTCTACTCGATGGCTACACCTTC. This codes for CASSQVGLSGLLDGYTF.

This clone came up once. The chain uses TRBV6-1 and TRBJ1-2; tentatively, D is TRBD1 (6 bases). The length of the CDR3 is 14 residues. Germline V gene data show CDR1 as MNHNS and CDR2 as SASEGT. V was cut by 1 base and J by 3 bases, with 9 bases left in between. The CDR3 sequence is CASSEVYRDYGYTF. In DNA form, the CDR3 reads TGTGCCAGCAGTGAAGTATACAGGGACTATGGCTACACCTTC.

V and J are TRBV4-1 and TRBJ1-3; no definite D call. Germline CDR1 MGHRA, CDR2 YSYEKL. V was cut by 0 bases and J by 8 bases, with 17 bases left in between. CDR3 length: 16 residues. The CDR3 DNA reads as TGCGCCAGCAGCCAAGATTGGAACAGACTTAGTTACACCATATATTTT. It translates to CASSQDWNRLSYTIYF.

This chain uses TRBV29-1 with TRBJ1-1, with 12 bases lining up with TRBD1. The CDR3 is 16 residues long. Germline CDR1 reads SQVTM; CDR2 reads ANQGSEA. Unmatched junction bases numbered 9, after V lost 5 bases and J lost 2 bases. CDR3 region: CSVPGGQGALNTEAFF. CDR3 coding DNA: TGCAGCGTTCCCGGGGGACAGGGGGCTTTAAACACTGAAGCTTTCTTT.

This clone was seen a single time. The chain recombines TRBV5-1 with TRBJ2-5, with 11 bases fitting TRBD2. Germline loops: CDR1 SGHRS, CDR2 YFSETQ. V was pared by 0 bases and J by 3 bases, with 1 base of the junction left unmatched. This CDR3 is 15 amino acids long. The CDR3 region is CASSLVLAGEETQYF. Written as DNA, the CDR3 is TGCGCCAGCAGCTTGGTACTAGCGGGGGAAGAGACCCAGTACTTC.

This sequence joins TRBV19 and TRBJ1-2; 9 bases fit TRBD1. The germline V gene has CDR1 LNHDA and CDR2 SQIVND (reference sequence). CDR3 length: 13 residues. V trimming: 4 bases; J trimming: 3 bases; junction bases outside the gene matches: 0. DNA for the CDR3: TGTGCCAGTAGTAGGGACAGGGACTATGGCTACACCTTC. Encoded protein: CASSRDRDYGYTF.

This chain joins TRBV25-1 and TRBJ2-3; TRBD1 aligns across 9 bases. Per germline, CDR1 MGHDK and CDR2 SYGVNS. Trimming removed 1 base from V and 3 bases from J; junction bases left unmatched: 8. CDR3 length: 17 residues. The CDR3 protein is CASSEWRTDRGTDTQYF. In DNA, the CDR3 is TGTGCCAGCAGTGAATGGAGGACAGACAGGGGGACAGATACGCAGTATTTT.

This clone was seen only a few times. This rearrangement joins TRBV2 to TRBJ2-3; TRBD2 matches at 7 bases. The length of the CDR3 is 13 residues. Germline CDR1 and CDR2: SNHLY and FYNNEI. With 7 bases clipped from V and 9 bases from J, the junction kept 10 bases outside the gene matches. CDR3 nucleotides: TGTGCCAGCACCCCTAGCGCCGGGGGGACGCAGTATTTT. Its protein is CASTPSAGGTQYF.

The CDR3 reads CASSQLSRTANYGYTF. CDR3 bases: TGCGCCAGCAGCCAGTTAAGTAGGACCGCTAACTATGGCTACACCTTC. This chain joins TRBV4-1 and TRBJ1-2, with D uncertain. Germline V gives CDR1 MGHRA, CDR2 YSYEKL. The CDR3 runs to 16 residues. The V end was cut by 3 bases, the J end by 0 bases, with 14 bases between.

This clone was detected once. V is TRBV2 and J is TRBJ1-6, with D perhaps matching TRBD1 (6 bases). The CDR3 extends over 18 amino acids. Germline V gene sequence: CDR1 SNHLY, CDR2 FYNNEI. V lost 4 bases and J 6 bases, leaving 22 bases between the germline ends. CDR3 loop: CASSAWHGGTGSNSPLHF. CDR3 DNA sequence: TGTGCCAGCAGTGCCTGGCATGGCGGCACAGGGTCTAATTCACCCCTCCACTTT.

This clone was counted a few times. The chain has TRBV12-3 or TRBV12-4 and TRBJ1-1; D perhaps matches TRBD1 (6 bases). Trimming cost V 6 bases and J 8 bases, with 13 bases left between them. This CDR3 spans 12 amino acids. The CDR3 is CASSLDRREAFF. The CDR3 DNA follows: TGTGCCAGCAGCCTCGACAGGAGAGAAGCTTTCTTT.